This paragraph covers one T cell receptor beta chain sequence. Generated by immunoSEQ multiplex PCR, the TCRdb table keeps only in-frame clones and is missing some. The table shows some 86,000 clones, with 70% to 85% occurring only once. With 3 bases clipped from V and 0 bases from J, the junction kept 6 bases outside the gene matches. The CDR3 sequence is 15 residues long. CDR1 SGHNT and CDR2 YYREEE come from the germline V gene (reference sequence). This sample stems from a study of OX40 agonist ivuxolimab in advanced cancers. This chain joins TRBV5-4 and TRBJ2-7; 7 bases align to TRBD2. Sample: CD4+ or CD8+ T cells sorted from blood, taken in a trial of the OX40 agonist ivuxolimab. This TCR was recovered from an adult with an advanced solid tumor such as melanoma, head and neck, liver or kidney cancer. CDR3 amino acids: CASSSDGGSSYEQYF. In nucleotides, the CDR3 is TGTGCCAGCAGCTCGGACGGGGGGTCCTCCTACGAGCAGTACTTC.